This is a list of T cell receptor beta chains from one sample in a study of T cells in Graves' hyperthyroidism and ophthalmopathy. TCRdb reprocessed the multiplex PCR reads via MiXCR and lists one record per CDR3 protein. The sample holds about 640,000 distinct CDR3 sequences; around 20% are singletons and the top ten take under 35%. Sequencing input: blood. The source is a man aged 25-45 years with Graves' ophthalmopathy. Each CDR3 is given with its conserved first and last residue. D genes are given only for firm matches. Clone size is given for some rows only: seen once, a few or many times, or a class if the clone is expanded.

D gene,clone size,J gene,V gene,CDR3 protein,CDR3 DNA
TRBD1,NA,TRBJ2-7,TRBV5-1,CASSLARTGGDEQYF,TGCGCCAGCAGCTTGGCCCGTACAGGGGGCGACGAGCAGTACTTC
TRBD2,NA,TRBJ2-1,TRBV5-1,CASSFGASGRPQQFF,TGCGCCAGCAGCTTTGGGGCCAGCGGGAGGCCTCAGCAGTTCTTC
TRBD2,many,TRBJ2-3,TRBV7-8,CASTPPGGRVVRQYF,TGTGCCAGCACCCCCCCGGGCGGGAGGGTCGTCAGGCAGTATTTT
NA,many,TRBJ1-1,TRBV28,CASSLLQGGITEAFF,TGTGCCAGCAGTCTACTACAGGGCGGGATCACTGAAGCTTTCTTT
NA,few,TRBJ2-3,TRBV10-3,CASGGGDTQYF,TGTGCTAGCGGAGGGGGAGATACGCAGTATTTT
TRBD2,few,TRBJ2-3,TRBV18,CASSPVGLAVTDTQYF,TGTGCCAGCTCTCCCGTAGGACTAGCGGTCACAGATACGCAGTATTTT
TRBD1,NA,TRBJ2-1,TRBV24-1,CATSDSRDRYNEQFF,TGTGCCACCAGTGATTCGAGGGACAGGTACAATGAGCAGTTCTTC
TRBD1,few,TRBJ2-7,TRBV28,CASSPRLTGITYEQYF,TGTGCCAGCAGTCCCCGTTTGACAGGGATCACCTACGAGCAGTACTTC
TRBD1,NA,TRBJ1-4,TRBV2,CASRDRTGAKEKLFF,TGTGCCAGCAGAGACCGGACAGGGGCGAAAGAAAAACTGTTTTTT
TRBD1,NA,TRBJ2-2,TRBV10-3,CAISASRGRDTGELFF,TGTGCCATCAGTGCCTCCAGGGGGCGAGACACCGGGGAGCTGTTTTTT
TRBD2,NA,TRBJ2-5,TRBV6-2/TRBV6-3,CASSYIAGLQETQYF,TGTGCCAGCAGTTACATCGCGGGACTACAAGAGACCCAGTACTTC
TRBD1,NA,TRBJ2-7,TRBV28,CASSLVGGTGNAYEQYF,TGTGCCAGCAGTTTAGTGGGTGGGACAGGCAATGCCTACGAGCAGTACTTC
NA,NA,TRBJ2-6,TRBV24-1,CATSDSSGAGANVLTF,TGTGCCACCAGTGATTCCTCGGGGGCTGGGGCCAACGTCCTGACTTTC
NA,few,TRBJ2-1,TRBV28,CASSPSSGANEQFF,TGTGCCAGCAGCCCTTCTTCAGGGGCAAATGAGCAGTTCTTC
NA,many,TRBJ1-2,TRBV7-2,CASSRSRPSGYTF,TGTGCCAGCAGCCGGAGCCGGCCCAGTGGCTACACCTTC
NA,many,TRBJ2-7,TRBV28,CASDRTDGTYEQYF,TGTGCCAGCGACCGGACAGATGGAACATACGAGCAGTACTTC
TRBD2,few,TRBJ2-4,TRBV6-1,CASSRREGIIQYF,TGTGCCAGCAGTCGACGGGAGGGAATAATTCAGTACTTC
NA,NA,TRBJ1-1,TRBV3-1,CASSPLGAGELKENTEAFF,TGTGCCAGCAGTCCTTTGGGGGCAGGGGAACTAAAGGAGAACACTGAAGCTTTCTTT
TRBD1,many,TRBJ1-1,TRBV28,CASRRPGTVNTEAFF,TGTGCCAGCAGACGACCTGGGACAGTGAACACTGAAGCTTTCTTT
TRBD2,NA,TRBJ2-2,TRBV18,CASSPSESGRATGELFF,TGTGCCAGCTCACCCTCCGAGAGCGGGAGGGCCACCGGGGAGCTGTTTTTT
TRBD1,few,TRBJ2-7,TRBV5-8,CASSFNRGNEQYF,TGTGCCAGCAGCTTTAACAGGGGGAACGAGCAGTACTTC
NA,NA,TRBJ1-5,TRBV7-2,CASSLDSATQPQHF,TGTGCCAGCAGCTTAGACAGTGCAACTCAGCCCCAGCATTTT
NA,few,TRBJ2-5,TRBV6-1,CASRNDRGGGQETQYF,TGTGCCAGCAGAAACGACAGGGGAGGGGGGCAAGAGACCCAGTACTTC
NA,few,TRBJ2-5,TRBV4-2,CASSQGGSSQETQYF,TGTGCCAGCAGCCAAGGGGGCTCTTCCCAAGAGACCCAGTACTTC
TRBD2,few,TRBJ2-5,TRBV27,CASSNELAGVETQYF,TGTGCCAGCAGTAACGAACTAGCGGGAGTAGAGACCCAGTACTTC
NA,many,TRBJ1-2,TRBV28,CASSLAGYGYTF,TGTGCCAGCAGCTTAGCCGGCTATGGCTACACCTTC
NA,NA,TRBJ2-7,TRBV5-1,CASSFETGPYEQYF,TGCGCCAGCAGCTTTGAGACAGGCCCCTACGAGCAGTACTTC
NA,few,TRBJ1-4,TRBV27,CASSILGGPGEKLFF,TGTGCCAGCAGTATACTTGGCGGGCCAGGGGAAAAACTGTTTTTT
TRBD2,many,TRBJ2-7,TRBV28,CASSLTSGVYEQYF,TGTGCCAGCAGCCTTACTAGCGGGGTCTACGAGCAGTACTTC
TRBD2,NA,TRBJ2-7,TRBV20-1,CSATGTSGRRDYEQYF,TGCAGTGCCACCGGGACTAGCGGGAGGAGGGACTACGAGCAGTACTTC
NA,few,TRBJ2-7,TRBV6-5,CASSYSQDPGYEQYF,TGTGCCAGCAGTTACTCGCAGGACCCTGGCTACGAGCAGTACTTC
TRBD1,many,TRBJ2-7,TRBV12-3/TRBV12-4,CASSRTGSGYEQYF,TGTGCCAGCAGTCGGACAGGGTCGGGCTACGAGCAGTACTTC